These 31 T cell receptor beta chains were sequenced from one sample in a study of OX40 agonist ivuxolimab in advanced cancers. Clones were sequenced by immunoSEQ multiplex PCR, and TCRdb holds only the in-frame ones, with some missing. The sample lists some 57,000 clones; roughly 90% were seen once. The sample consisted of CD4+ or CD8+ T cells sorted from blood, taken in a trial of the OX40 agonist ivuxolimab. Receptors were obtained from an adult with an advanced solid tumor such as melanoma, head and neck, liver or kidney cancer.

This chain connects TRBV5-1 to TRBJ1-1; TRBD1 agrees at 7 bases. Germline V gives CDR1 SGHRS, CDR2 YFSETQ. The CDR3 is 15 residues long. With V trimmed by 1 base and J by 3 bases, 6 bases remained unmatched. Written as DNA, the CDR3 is TGCGCCAGCAGCTTGCGGACAGGAGGAGACACTGAAGCTTTCTTT. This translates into CASSLRTGGDTEAFF.

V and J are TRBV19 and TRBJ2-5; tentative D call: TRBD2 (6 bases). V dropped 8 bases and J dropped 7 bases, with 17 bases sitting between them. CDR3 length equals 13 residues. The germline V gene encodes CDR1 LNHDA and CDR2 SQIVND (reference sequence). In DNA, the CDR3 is TGTGCCAGTGGAGTGGGGCTGCGGGGGACCCAGTACTTC. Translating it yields CASGVGLRGTQYF.

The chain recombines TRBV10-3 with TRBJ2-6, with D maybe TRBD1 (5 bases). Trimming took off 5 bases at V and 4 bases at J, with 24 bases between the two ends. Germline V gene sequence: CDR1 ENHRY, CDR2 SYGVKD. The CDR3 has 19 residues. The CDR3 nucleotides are TGTGCCATCAGTCAGAGTCAGGGCGGTCGAATTGGGGGGGCCAACGTCCTGACTTTC. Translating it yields CAISQSQGGRIGGANVLTF.

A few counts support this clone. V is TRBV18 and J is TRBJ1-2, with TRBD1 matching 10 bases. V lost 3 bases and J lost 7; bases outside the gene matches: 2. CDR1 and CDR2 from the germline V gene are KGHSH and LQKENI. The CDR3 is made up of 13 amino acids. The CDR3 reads CASSPDRGAGYTF. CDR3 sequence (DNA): TGTGCCAGCTCACCGGACAGGGGGGCTGGCTACACCTTC.

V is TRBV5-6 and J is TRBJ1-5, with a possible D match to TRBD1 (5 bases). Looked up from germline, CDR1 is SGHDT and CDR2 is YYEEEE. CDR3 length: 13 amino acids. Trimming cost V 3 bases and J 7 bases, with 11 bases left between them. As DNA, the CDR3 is TGTGCCAGCAGCTCCGGGGCAGGACAGCCCCAGCATTTT. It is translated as CASSSGAGQPQHF.

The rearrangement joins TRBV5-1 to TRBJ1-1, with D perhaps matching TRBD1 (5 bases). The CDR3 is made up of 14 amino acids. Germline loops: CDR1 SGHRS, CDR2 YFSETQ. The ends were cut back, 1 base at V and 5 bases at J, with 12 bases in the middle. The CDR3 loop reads CASSLFGGSTEAFF. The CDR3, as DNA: TGCGCCAGCAGCTTGTTCGGGGGGTCTACTGAAGCTTTCTTT.

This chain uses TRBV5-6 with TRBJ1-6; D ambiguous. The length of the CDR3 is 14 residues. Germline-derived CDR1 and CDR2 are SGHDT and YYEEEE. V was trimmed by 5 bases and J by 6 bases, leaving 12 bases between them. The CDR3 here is CASSTGRFNSPLHF. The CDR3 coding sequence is TGTGCCAGCAGTACTGGACGGTTTAATTCACCCCTCCACTTT.

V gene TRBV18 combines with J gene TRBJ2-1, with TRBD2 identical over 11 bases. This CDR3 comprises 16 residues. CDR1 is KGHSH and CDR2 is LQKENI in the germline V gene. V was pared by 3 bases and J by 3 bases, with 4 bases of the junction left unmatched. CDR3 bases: TGTGCCAGCTCACCCCGGACTAGCGGGCTCTACAATGAGCAGTTCTTC. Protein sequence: CASSPRTSGLYNEQFF.

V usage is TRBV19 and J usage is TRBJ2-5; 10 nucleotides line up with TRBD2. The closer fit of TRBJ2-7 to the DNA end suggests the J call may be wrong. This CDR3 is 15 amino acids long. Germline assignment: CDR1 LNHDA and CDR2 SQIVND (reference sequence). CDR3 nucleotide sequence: TGTGCCAGTAGTACTGCTAGCGGGAGTCGGGTCGAGCAGTACTTC. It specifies CASSTASGSRVEQYF.

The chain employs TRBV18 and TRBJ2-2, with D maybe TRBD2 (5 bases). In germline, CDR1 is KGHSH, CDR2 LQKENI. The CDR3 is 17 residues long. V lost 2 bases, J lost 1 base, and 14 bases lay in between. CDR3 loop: CASSPGPPGLNTGELFF. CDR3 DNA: TGTGCCAGCTCACCAGGGCCCCCGGGGTTGAACACCGGGGAGCTGTTTTTT.

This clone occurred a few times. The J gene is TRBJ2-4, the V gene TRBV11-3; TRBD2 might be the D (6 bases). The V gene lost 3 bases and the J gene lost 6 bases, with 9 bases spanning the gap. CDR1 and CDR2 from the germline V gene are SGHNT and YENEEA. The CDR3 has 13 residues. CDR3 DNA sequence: TGTGCCAGCAGCTTTGCGGGGCGAAACATTCAGTACTTC. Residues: CASSFAGRNIQYF.

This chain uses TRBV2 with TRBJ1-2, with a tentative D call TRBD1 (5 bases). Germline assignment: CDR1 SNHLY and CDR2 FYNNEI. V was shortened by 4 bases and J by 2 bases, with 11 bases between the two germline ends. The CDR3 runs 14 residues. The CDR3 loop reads CASSAGTLNYGYTF. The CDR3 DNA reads TGTGCCAGCAGTGCCGGGACTTTAAACTATGGCTACACCTTC. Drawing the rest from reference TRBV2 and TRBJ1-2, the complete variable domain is EPEVTQTPSHQVTQMGQEVILRCVPISNHLYFYWYRQILGQKVEFLVSFYNNEISEKSEIFDDQFSVERPDGSNFTLKIRSTKLEDSAMYFCASSAGTLNYGYTFGSGTRLTVV.

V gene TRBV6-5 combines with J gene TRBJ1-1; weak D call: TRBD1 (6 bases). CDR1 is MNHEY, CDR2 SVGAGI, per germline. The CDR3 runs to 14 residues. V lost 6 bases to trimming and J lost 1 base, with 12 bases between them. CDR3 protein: CASRPGHPNTEAFF. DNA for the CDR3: TGTGCCAGCAGACCGGGACACCCGAACACTGAAGCTTTCTTT.

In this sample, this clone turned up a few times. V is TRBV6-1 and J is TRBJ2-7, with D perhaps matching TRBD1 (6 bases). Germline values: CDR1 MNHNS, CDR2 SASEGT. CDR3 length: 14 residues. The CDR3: CIVTGHLSSYEQYF. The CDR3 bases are TGTATCGTCACGGGACACCTTAGCTCCTACGAGCAGTACTTC.

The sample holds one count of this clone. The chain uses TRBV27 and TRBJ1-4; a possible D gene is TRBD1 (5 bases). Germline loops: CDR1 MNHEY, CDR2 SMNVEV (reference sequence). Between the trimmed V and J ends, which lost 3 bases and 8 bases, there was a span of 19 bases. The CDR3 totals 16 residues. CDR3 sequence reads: CASSFLSGHMGEKLFF. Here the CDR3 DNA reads TGTGCCAGCAGTTTTCTGTCAGGACATATGGGAGAAAAACTGTTTTTT.

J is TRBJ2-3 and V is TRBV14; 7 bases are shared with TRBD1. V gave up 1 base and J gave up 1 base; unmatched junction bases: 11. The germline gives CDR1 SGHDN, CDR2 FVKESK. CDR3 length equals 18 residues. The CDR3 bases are TGTGCCAGCAGCCAAGGAGGATTACAGGGGTGGGGCACAGATACGCAGTATTTT. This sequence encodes CASSQGGLQGWGTDTQYF. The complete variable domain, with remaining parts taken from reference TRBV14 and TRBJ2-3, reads EAGVTQFPSHSVIEKGQTVTLRCDPISGHDNLYWYRRVMGKEIKFLLHFVKESKQDESGMPNNRFLAERTGGTYSTLKVQPAELEDSGVYFCASSQGGLQGWGTDTQYFGPGTRLTVL.

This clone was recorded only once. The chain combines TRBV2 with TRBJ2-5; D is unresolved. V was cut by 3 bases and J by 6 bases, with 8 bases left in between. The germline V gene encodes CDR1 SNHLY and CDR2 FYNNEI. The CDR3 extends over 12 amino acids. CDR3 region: CASSEVPQTQYF. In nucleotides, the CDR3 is TGTGCCAGCAGTGAGGTTCCCCAGACCCAGTACTTC. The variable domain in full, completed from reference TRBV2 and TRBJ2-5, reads EPEVTQTPSHQVTQMGQEVILRCVPISNHLYFYWYRQILGQKVEFLVSFYNNEISEKSEIFDDQFSVERPDGSNFTLKIRSTKLEDSAMYFCASSEVPQTQYFGPGTRLLVL.

The CDR3 spells CASSSWDSPANYGYTF. As DNA, the CDR3 is TGTGCCAGCAGCTCATGGGACAGCCCAGCTAACTATGGCTACACCTTC. The chain is built from TRBV7-9 and TRBJ1-2; 7 nucleotides match TRBD1. Germline loops: CDR1 SEHNR, CDR2 FQNEAQ (reference sequence). After removal of 4 bases from V and 0 bases from J, the junction contained 8 bases not matched to a gene. The CDR3 totals 16 residues.

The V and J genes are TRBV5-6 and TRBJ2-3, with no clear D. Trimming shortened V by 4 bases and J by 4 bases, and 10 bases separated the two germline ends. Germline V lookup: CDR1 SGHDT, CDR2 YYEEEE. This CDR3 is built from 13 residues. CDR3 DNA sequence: TGTGCCAGCAGCCCCCCAGCGTCAGATACGCAGTATTTT. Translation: CASSPPASDTQYF.

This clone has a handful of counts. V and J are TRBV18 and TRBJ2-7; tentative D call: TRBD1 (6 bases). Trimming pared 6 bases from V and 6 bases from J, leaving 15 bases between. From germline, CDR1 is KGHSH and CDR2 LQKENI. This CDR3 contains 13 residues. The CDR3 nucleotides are TGTGCCAGCTCCCAGGACAGTACGAGCGAGCAGTACTTC. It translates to CASSQDSTSEQYF.

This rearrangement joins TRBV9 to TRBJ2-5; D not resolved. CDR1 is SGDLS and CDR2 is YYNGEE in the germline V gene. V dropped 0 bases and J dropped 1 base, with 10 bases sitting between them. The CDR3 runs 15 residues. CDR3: CASSVGQFPQETQYF. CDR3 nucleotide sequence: TGTGCCAGCAGCGTAGGACAATTTCCCCAAGAGACCCAGTACTTC.

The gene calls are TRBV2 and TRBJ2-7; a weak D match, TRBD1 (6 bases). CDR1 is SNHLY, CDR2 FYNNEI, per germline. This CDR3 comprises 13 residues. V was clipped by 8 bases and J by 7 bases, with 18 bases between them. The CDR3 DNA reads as TGTGCCAGCGGATCAGGGGTTGGAGAGGAGCAGTACTTC. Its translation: CASGSGVGEEQYF.

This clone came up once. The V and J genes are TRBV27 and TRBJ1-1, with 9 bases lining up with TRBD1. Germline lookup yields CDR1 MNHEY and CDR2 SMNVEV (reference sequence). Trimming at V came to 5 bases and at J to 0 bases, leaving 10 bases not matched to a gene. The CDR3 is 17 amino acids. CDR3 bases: TGTGCCAGCAGTGGGTTTGGACAGGGGAGAGTGAACACTGAAGCTTTCTTT. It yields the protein CASSGFGQGRVNTEAFF.

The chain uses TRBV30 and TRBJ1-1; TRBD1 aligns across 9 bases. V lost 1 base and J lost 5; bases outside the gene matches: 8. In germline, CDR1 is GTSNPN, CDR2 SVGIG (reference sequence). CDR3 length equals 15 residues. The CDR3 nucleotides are TGTGCCTGGAGTGATAAGACAGGGGGTCGAACTGAAGCTTTCTTT. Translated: CAWSDKTGGRTEAFF.

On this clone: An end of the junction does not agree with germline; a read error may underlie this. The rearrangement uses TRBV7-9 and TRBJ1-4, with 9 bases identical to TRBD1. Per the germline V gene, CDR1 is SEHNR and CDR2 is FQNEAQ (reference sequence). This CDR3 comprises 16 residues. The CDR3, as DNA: TGTGCCAGCAGTTTAGACGCCGGGACAGGGAAAGAAAAACTGTTTTTT. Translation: CASSLDAGTGKEKLFF. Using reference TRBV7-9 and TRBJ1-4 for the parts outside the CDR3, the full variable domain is DTGVSQNPRHKITKRGQNVTFRCDPISEHNRLYWYRQTLGQGPEFLTYFQNEAQLEKSRLLSDRFSAERPKGSFSTLEIQRTEQGDSAMYLCASSLDAGTGKEKLFFGSGTQLSVL.

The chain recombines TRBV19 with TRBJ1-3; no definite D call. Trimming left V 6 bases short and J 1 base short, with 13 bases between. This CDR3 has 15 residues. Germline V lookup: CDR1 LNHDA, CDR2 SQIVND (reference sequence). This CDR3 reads CASRKGRLSGNTIYF. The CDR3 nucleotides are TGTGCCAGTAGAAAAGGACGGCTTTCTGGAAACACCATATATTTT.

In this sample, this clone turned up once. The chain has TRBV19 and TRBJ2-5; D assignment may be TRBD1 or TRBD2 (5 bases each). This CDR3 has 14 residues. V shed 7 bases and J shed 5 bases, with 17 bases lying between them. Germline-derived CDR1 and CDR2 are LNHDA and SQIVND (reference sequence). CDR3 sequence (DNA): TGTGCCAGTACCCCGACAGTTTGGGGGGAGACCCAGTACTTC. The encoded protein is CASTPTVWGETQYF.

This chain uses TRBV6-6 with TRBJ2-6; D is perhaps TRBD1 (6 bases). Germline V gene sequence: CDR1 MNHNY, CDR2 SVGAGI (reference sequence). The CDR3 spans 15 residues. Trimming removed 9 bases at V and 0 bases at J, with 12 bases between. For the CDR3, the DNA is TGTGCCAGTGCTAAACAGGGCTCTGGGGCCAACGTCCTGACTTTC. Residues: CASAKQGSGANVLTF.

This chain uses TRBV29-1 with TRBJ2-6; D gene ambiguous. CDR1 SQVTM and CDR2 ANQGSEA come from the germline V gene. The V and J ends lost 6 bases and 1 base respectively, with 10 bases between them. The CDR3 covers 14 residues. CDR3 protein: CSVLMGSGANVLTF. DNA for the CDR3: TGCAGCGTCCTTATGGGTTCTGGGGCCAACGTCCTGACTTTC.

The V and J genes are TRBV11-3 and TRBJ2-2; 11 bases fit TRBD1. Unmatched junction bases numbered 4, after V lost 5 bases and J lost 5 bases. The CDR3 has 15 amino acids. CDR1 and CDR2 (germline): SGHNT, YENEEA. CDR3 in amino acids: CASSAGTGGTGELFF. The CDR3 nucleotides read TGTGCCAGCAGCGCGGGGACAGGGGGAACCGGGGAGCTGTTTTTT.

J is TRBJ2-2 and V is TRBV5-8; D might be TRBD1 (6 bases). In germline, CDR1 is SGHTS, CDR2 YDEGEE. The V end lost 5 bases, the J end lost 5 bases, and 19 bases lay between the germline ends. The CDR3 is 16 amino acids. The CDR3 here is CASSGIWQGPTGELFF. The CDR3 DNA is TGTGCCAGCAGTGGGATATGGCAGGGGCCAACCGGGGAGCTGTTTTTT. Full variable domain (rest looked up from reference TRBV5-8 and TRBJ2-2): EAGVTQSPTHLIKTRGQQATLRCSPISGHTSVYWYQQALGLGLQFLLWYDEGEERNRGNFPPRFSGRQFPNYSSELNVNALELEDSALYLCASSGIWQGPTGELFFGEGSRLTVL.